A selection of T cell receptor beta chains follows, all from one sample in a study of control samples from healthy donors and cancer patients. Clones were sequenced by immunoSEQ multiplex PCR, and TCRdb holds only the in-frame ones, with some missing. The table records 100,000 to 150,000 clones, roughly 92% of them present only once. The material sequenced was blood. The receptors derive from a man aged 18-30 years in good health. Both conserved end residues are part of each CDR3. A D gene is named only where the DNA matches it firmly. Some rows mark clone size as missing; the rest say once, few, many or name a class of expanded clone.

TRBV5-4	-	-	TRBJ1-1	CARSLGVGAGGTEAFF	TGTGCCCGCAGCTTGGGCGTGGGGGCGGGGGGCACTGAAGCTTTCTTT
TRBV7-2	TRBD2	-	TRBJ2-7	CASSRTSGGDPFTYEQYF	TGTGCCAGCAGTCGGACTAGCGGGGGGGACCCCTTTACCTACGAGCAGTACTTC
TRBV27	-	-	TRBJ1-2	CASSSGSSSYVHGYTF	TGTGCCAGCAGCTCCGGCTCTTCCTCCTACGTCCATGGCTACACCTTC
TRBV6-4	TRBD2	-	TRBJ2-3	CASSDAGGPTDTQYF	TGTGCCAGCAGTGACGCGGGGGGGCCAACAGATACGCAGTATTTT
TRBV11-3	-	-	TRBJ2-5	CASSARDGQTQYF	TGTGCCAGCAGCGCACGGGACGGACAGACCCAGTACTTC
TRBV5-4	TRBD1	few	TRBJ1-1	CASSPGQGRVEAFF	TGTGCCAGCAGCCCCGGACAGGGGAGGGTTGAAGCTTTCTTT
TRBV9	-	once	TRBJ2-1	CASSVESSYNEQFF	TGTGCCAGCAGCGTTGAGAGCTCCTACAATGAGCAGTTCTTC
TRBV4-1	TRBD1	-	TRBJ1-4	CASSSRGNDNEKLFF	TGCGCCAGCAGCTCCAGGGGGAATGATAATGAAAAACTGTTTTTT
TRBV27	-	-	TRBJ2-1	CASKYINEQFF	TGTGCCAGCAAATATATCAATGAGCAGTTCTTC
TRBV5-1	-	-	TRBJ1-1	CASSLANGAMNTEAFF	TGCGCCAGCAGCTTGGCCAATGGTGCTATGAACACTGAAGCTTTCTTT
TRBV13	-	-	TRBJ1-5	CASSSRTESSNQPQHF	TGTGCCAGCAGCTCCCGGACGGAGTCTAGCAATCAGCCCCAGCATTTT
TRBV7-2	TRBD2	-	TRBJ2-1	CASSPGLATYEQFF	TGTGCCAGCAGCCCGGGACTAGCGACCTATGAGCAGTTCTTC
TRBV9	TRBD1	-	TRBJ1-1	CASSPRYRGDTEAFF	TGTGCCAGCAGCCCCAGGTACAGGGGGGACACTGAAGCTTTCTTT
TRBV6-5	-	-	TRBJ1-5	CASSYFLGGRQPQHF	TGTGCCAGCAGTTATTTCCTGGGTGGGAGGCAGCCCCAGCATTTT
TRBV5-5	-	-	TRBJ1-6	CASSLAVSWRALHF	TGTGCCAGCAGCTTGGCGGTTTCGTGGAGAGCCCTCCACTTT
TRBV6-5	TRBD2	-	TRBJ2-1	CASSPLAGLGNEQFF	TGTGCCAGCAGTCCTTTAGCGGGGTTAGGGAATGAGCAGTTCTTC
TRBV5-1	-	once	TRBJ2-5	CASMNGEQETQYF	TGCGCCAGCATGAATGGGGAACAAGAGACCCAGTACTTC
TRBV13	TRBD1	-	TRBJ2-4	CASSLSGTGNIQYF	TGTGCCAGCAGCTTATCGGGGACAGGGAACATTCAGTACTTC
TRBV2	-	-	TRBJ2-7	CASRDETYEQYF	TGTGCCAGCCGGGACGAAACCTACGAGCAGTACTTC
TRBV19	-	-	TRBJ1-4	CASSWAVTTNEKLFF	TGTGCCAGTAGTTGGGCTGTAACAACTAATGAAAAACTGTTTTTT
TRBV2	TRBD1	-	TRBJ1-6	CASSELRGQDSPLHF	TGTGCCAGCAGTGAATTGAGGGGGCAGGATTCACCCCTCCACTTT
TRBV2	-	-	TRBJ2-5	CASSVGAAEGSETQYF	TGTGCCAGCAGTGTGGGGGCCGCTGAGGGTTCTGAGACCCAGTACTTC
TRBV15	-	once	TRBJ1-1	CATSSDIGNTEAFF	TGTGCCACCAGCAGCGACATCGGGAACACTGAAGCTTTCTTT
TRBV7-2	-	-	TRBJ2-4	CASSLGGSKNIQYF	TGTGCCAGCAGCTTAGGCGGTAGTAAAAACATTCAGTACTTC
TRBV5-4	TRBD1	-	TRBJ1-2	CASSIDRGGEGYTF	TGTGCCAGCAGCATTGACAGGGGAGGTGAGGGCTACACCTTC
TRBV6-2/TRBV6-3	-	-	TRBJ2-6	CASSYVYNSGANVLTF	TGTGCCAGCAGTTACGTCTATAACTCTGGGGCCAACGTCCTGACTTTC
TRBV11-2	-	-	TRBJ1-1	CASSARGAADTEAFF	TGTGCCAGCAGCGCTCGGGGGGCAGCGGACACTGAAGCTTTCTTT
TRBV7-9	-	once	TRBJ1-1	CASSLGYDSNTEAFF	TGTGCCAGCAGCTTAGGTTACGACAGCAACACTGAAGCTTTCTTT
TRBV3-1/TRBV3-2	-	-	TRBJ1-2	CAGDPKLGYTF	TGTGCCGGAGACCCTAAGCTTGGCTACACCTTC
TRBV2	-	-	TRBJ2-7	CASSPGLLTYEQYF	TGTGCCAGCAGTCCGGGACTCTTGACCTACGAGCAGTACTTC
TRBV10-3	-	-	TRBJ2-7	CAIMRQESAYEQYF	TGTGCCATCATGAGACAGGAGTCCGCTTACGAGCAGTACTTC
TRBV5-1	-	-	TRBJ2-7	CASSPRVAPPSYEQYF	TGCGCCAGCAGCCCTAGGGTGGCCCCGCCATCCTACGAGCAGTACTTC
TRBV10-2	-	-	TRBJ1-1	CASSESGMRSEAFF	TGCGCCAGCAGTGAGTCAGGGATGAGGTCTGAAGCTTTCTTT
TRBV7-9	-	-	TRBJ1-1	CASSRYQGSGTEAFF	TGTGCCAGCAGTCGTTATCAGGGGAGCGGTACTGAAGCTTTCTTT
TRBV5-1	-	-	TRBJ1-2	CASSLVATGNGYTF	TGCGCCAGCAGCTTGGTGGCCACAGGGAATGGCTACACCTTC
TRBV9	TRBD1	few	TRBJ1-1	CASSGGGARDTEAFF	TGTGCCAGCAGCGGAGGGGGCGCGAGGGATACTGAAGCTTTCTTT
TRBV10-3	-	once	TRBJ2-1	CAISWDNEQFF	TGTGCCATCAGTTGGGATAATGAGCAGTTCTTC
TRBV27	TRBD1	-	TRBJ1-1	CASSFRDRGISEAFF	TGTGCCAGCAGTTTCCGGGACAGGGGAATCTCTGAAGCTTTCTTT
TRBV6-2/TRBV6-3	TRBD2	-	TRBJ2-5	CASSYSWTSRVTQYF	TGTGCCAGCAGTTACTCATGGACTAGCAGGGTGACCCAGTACTTC
TRBV5-1	TRBD2	-	TRBJ2-5	CASTLAGVSQETQYF	TGCGCCAGCACCTTAGCGGGGGTGTCCCAAGAGACCCAGTACTTC
TRBV7-9	TRBD2	-	TRBJ2-5	CASSPGGQETQYF	TGTGCCAGCAGCCCGGGGGGGCAAGAGACCCAGTACTTC